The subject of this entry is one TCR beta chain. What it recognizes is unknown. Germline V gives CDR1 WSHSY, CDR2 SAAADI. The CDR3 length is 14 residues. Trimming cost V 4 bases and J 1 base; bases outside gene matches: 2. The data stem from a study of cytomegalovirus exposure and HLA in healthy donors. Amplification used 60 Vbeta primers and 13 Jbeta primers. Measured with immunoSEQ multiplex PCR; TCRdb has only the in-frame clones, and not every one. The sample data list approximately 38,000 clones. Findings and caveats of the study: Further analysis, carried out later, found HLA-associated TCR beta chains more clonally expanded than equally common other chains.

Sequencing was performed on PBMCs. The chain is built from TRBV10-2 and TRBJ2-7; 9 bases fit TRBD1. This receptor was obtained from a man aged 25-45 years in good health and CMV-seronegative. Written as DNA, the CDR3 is TGCGCCAGCAGTGCCGGACAGGGGTCCTACGAGCAGTACTTC. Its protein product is CASSAGQGSYEQYF.